The clone carrying this TCR beta chain showed up just a few times. Its cognate antigen is unknown. This record belongs to a study of T-cell reconstitution after alpha-beta-depleted transplantation in children. Findings and caveats of the study: Reports say that about two months after transplant, the alpha-beta T cells came out of several hundred graft clones that had expanded. Surviving recipient T cells and thymic progenitors underlay high day-60 TCRbeta diversity in some patients. A year had passed since transplant, and T-cell counts and diversity by then came mostly from newly produced T cells.

Researchers prepared the TCRbeta library using unique molecular identifiers, the study reports. One entry per CDR3 protein results from TCRdb running MiXCR on the PCR reads. The top ten hold roughly 27% of the sample, which has around 960,000 distinct CDR3 sequences, about 30% seen once. The V gene's germline CDR1 is ENHRY and CDR2 SYGVKD. CDR3 length equals 11 residues. V was trimmed by 3 bases and J by 7 bases, leaving 7 bases between them. Specimen: PBMCs, mostly from graft donor cells, collected 360 days after TCRalphabeta/CD19-depleted stem cell transplant. The sequence derives from a boy younger than two who had a stem cell transplant for SCID, so the T cells may come from the graft donor. The rearrangement joins TRBV10-3 to TRBJ2-7, with D uncertain. CDR3 residues: CAISDVWEQYF. CDR3 nucleotide sequence: TGTGCCATCAGTGACGTGTGGGAGCAGTACTTC.